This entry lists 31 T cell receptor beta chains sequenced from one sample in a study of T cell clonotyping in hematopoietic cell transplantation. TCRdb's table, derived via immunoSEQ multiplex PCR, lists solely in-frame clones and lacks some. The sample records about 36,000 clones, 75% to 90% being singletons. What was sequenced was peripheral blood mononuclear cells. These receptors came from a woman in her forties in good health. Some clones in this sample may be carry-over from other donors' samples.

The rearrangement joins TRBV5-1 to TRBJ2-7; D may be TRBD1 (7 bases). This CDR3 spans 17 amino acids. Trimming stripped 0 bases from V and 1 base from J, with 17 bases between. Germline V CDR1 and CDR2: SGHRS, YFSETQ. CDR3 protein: CASSLVAGGLESYEQYF. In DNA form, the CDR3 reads TGCGCCAGCAGCTTGGTGGCAGGGGGGTTAGAGTCCTACGAGCAGTACTTC. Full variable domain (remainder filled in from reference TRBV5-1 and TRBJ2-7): KAGVTQTPRYLIKTRGQQVTLSCSPISGHRSVSWYQQTPGQGLQFLFEYFSETQRNKGNFPGRFSGRQFSNSRSEMNVSTLELGDSALYLCASSLVAGGLESYEQYFGPGTRLTVT.

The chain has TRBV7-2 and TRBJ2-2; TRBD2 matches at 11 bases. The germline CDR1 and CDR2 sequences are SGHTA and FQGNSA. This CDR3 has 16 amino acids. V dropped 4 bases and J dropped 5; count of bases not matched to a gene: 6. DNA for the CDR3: TGTGCCAGCAGCTCCACTAGCGGGAGCGGGACCGGGGAGCTGTTTTTT. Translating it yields CASSSTSGSGTGELFF.

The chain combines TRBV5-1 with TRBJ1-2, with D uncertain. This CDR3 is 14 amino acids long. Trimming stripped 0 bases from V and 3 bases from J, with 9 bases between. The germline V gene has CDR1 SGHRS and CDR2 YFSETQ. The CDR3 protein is CASSLDGVDYGYTF. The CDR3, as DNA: TGCGCCAGCAGCTTGGACGGGGTTGACTATGGCTACACCTTC.

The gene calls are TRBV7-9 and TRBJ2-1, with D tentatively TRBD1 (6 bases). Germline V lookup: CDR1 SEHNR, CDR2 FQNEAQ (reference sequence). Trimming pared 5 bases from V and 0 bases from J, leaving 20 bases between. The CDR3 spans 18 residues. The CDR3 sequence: CASSPDGGTLNSYNEQFF. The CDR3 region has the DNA TGTGCCAGCAGCCCCGATGGTGGGACACTAAACTCCTACAATGAGCAGTTCTTC.

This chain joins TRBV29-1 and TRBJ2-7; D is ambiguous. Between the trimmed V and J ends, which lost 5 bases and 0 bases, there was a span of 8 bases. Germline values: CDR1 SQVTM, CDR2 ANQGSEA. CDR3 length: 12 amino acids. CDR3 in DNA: TGCAGCGTTTCCCCAAGCTCCTACGAGCAGTACTTC. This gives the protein CSVSPSSYEQYF.

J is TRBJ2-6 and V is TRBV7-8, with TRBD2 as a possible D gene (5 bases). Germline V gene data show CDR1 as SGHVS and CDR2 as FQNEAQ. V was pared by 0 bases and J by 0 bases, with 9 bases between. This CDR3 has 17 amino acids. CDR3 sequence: CASSLAWGDSGANVLTF. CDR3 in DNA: TGTGCCAGCAGCTTAGCGTGGGGAGACTCTGGGGCCAACGTCCTGACTTTC. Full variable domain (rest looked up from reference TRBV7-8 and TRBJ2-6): GAGVSQSPRYKVAKRGQDVALRCDPISGHVSLFWYQQALGQGPEFLTYFQNEAQLDKSGLPSDRFFAERPEGSVSTLKIQRTQQEDSAVYLCASSLAWGDSGANVLTFGAGSRLTVL.

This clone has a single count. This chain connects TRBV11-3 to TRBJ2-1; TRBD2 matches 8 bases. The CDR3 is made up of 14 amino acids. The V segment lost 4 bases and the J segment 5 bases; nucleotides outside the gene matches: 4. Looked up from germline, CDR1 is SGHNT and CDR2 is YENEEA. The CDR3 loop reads CASSSGGADNEQFF. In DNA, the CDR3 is TGTGCCAGCAGCTCGGGAGGGGCAGACAATGAGCAGTTCTTC.

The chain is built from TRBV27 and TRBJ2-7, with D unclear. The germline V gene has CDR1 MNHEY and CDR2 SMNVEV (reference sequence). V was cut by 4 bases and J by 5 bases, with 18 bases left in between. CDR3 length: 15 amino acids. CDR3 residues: CASSYSGTPSNEQYF. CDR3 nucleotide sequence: TGTGCCAGCAGTTATTCGGGTACACCCAGTAACGAGCAGTACTTC.

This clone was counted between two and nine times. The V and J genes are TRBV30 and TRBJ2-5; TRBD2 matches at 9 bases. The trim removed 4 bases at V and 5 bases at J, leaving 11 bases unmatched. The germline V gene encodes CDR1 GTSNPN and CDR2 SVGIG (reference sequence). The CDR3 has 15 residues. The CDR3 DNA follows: TGTGCCTGGAACCCTGGGACTAGCTTAGGGGAGACCCAGTACTTC. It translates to CAWNPGTSLGETQYF.

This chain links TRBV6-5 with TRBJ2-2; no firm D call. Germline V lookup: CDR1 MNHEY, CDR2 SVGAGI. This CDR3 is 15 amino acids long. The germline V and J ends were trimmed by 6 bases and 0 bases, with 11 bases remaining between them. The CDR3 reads CASSYTPPNTGELFF. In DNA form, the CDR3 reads TGTGCCAGCAGCTACACGCCCCCGAACACCGGGGAGCTGTTTTTT.

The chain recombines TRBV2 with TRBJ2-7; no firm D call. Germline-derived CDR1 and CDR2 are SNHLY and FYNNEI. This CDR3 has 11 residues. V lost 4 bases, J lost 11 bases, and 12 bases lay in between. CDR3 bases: TGTGCCAGCAGTGCCCCAACTATGGAGTACTTC. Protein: CASSAPTMEYF. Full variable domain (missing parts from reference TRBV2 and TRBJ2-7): EPEVTQTPSHQVTQMGQEVILRCVPISNHLYFYWYRQILGQKVEFLVSFYNNEISEKSEIFDDQFSVERPDGSNFTLKIRSTKLEDSAMYFCASSAPTMEYFGPGTRLTVT.

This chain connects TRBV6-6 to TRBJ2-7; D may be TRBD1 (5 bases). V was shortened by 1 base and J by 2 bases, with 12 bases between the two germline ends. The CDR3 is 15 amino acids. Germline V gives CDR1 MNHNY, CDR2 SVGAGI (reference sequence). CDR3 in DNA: TGTGCCAGCAGTTACTTGGGGCAGGCTACCTACGAGCAGTACTTC. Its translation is CASSYLGQATYEQYF.

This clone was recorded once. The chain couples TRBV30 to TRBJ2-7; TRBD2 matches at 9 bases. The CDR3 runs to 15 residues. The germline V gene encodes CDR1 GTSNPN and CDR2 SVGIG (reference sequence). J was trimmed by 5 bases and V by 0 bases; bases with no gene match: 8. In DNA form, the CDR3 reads TGTGCCTGGAGTGTTGTGGCGGGAGGGCCACACGAGCAGTACTTC. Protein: CAWSVVAGGPHEQYF.

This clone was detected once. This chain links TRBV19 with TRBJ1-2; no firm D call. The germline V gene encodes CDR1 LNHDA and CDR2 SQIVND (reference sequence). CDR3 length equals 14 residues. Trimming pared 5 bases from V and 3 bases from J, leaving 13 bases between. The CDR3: CASSPARGDYGYTF. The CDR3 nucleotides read TGTGCCAGTAGTCCCGCGCGGGGAGACTATGGCTACACCTTC.

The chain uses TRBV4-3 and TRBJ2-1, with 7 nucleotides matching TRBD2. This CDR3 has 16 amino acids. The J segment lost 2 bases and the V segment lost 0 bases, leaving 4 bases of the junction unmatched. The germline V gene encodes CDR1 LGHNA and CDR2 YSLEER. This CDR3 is CASSQDAGETYNEQFF. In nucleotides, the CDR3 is TGCGCCAGCAGCCAAGACGCGGGAGAGACCTACAATGAGCAGTTCTTC.

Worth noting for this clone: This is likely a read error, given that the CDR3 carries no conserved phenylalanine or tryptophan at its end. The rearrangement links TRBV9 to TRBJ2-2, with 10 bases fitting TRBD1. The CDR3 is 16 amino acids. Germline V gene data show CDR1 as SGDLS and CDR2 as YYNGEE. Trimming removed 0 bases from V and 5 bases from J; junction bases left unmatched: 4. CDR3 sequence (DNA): TGTGCCAGCAGCGTAGGTCCGGACAGGGGGACCGGGGAGCTGTTTTAT. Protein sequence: CASSVGPDRGTGELFY.

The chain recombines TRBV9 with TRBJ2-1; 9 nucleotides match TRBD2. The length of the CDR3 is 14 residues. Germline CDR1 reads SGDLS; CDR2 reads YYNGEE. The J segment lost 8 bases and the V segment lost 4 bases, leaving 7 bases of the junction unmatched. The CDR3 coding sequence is TGTGCCAGCAGCACAGGGACTAGCTTCGATGAGCAGTTCTTC. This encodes CASSTGTSFDEQFF.

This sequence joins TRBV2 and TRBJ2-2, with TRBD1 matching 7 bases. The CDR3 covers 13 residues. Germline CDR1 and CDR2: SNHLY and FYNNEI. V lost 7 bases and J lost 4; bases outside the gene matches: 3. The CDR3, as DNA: TGTGCCAGCATCAGGGGGATCACCGGGGAGCTGTTTTTT. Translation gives CASIRGITGELFF.

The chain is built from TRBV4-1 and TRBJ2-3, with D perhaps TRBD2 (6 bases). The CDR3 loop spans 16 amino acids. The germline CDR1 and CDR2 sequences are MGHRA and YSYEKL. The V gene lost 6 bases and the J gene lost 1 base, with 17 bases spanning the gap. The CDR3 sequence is CASSTRSRDRTDTQYF. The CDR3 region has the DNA TGCGCCAGCAGTACAAGATCGCGGGACCGCACAGATACGCAGTATTTT.

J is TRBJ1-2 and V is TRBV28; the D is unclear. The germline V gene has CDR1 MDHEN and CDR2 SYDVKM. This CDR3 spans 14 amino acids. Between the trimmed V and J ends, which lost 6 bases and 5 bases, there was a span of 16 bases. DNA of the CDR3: TGTGCCAGCAGGGTACAAGAGCGTCGATATGGCTACACCTTC. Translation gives CASRVQERRYGYTF.

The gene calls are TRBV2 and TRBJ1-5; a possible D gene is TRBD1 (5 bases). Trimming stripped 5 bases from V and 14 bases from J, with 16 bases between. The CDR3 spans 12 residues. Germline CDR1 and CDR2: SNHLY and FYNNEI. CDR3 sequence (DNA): TGTGCCAGCAGTATTGGGACCGCATTTGAGCATTTT. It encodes CASSIGTAFEHF.

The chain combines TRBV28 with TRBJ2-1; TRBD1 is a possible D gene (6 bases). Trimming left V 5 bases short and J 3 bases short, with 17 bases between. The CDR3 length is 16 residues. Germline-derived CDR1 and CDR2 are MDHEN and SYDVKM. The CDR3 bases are TGTGCCAGCAGTCTTCCAGGGGCGGCCGGCTACAATGAGCAGTTCTTC. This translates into CASSLPGAAGYNEQFF.

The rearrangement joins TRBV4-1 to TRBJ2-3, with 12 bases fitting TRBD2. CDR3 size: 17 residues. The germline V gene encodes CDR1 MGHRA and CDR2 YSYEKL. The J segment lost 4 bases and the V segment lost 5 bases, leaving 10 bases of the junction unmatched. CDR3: CASSSSTSGSDADTQYF. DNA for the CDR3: TGCGCCAGCAGCTCCTCGACTAGCGGGAGTGATGCAGATACGCAGTATTTT.

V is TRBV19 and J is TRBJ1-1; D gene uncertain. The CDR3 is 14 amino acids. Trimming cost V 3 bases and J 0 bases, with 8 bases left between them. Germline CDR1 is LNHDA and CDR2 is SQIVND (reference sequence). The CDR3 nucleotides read TGTGCCAGTAGTATCACGGTCATGAACACTGAAGCTTTCTTT. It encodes CASSITVMNTEAFF.

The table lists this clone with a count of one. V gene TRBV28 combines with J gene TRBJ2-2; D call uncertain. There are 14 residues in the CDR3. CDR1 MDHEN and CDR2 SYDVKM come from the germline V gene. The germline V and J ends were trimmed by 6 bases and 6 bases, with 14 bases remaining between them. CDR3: CASRSPRAPGELFF. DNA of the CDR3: TGTGCCAGCAGATCGCCCCGAGCCCCCGGGGAGCTGTTTTTT.

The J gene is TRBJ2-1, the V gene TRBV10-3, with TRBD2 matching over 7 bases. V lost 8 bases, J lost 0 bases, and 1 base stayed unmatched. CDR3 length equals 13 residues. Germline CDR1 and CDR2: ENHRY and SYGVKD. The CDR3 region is CAIGGGSYNEQFF. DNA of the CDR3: TGTGCCATCGGCGGGGGCTCCTACAATGAGCAGTTCTTC.

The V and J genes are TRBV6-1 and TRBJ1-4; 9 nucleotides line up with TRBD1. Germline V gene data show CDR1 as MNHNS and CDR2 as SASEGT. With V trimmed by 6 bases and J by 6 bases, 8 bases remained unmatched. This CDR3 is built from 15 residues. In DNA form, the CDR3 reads TGTGCCAGCAGCCCCACAGGGGGCAATGATGAAAAACTGTTTTTT. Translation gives CASSPTGGNDEKLFF.

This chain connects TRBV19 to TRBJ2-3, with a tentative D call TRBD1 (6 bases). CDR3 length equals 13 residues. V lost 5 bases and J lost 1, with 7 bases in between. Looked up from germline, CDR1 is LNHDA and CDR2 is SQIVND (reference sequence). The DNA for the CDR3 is TGTGCCAGTAGTCGACAGGGCACAGATACGCAGTATTTT. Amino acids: CASSRQGTDTQYF. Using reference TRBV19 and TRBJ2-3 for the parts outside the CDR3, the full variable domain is DGGITQSPKYLFRKEGQNVTLSCEQNLNHDAMYWYRQDPGQGLRLIYYSQIVNDFQKGDIAEGYSVSREKKESFPLTVTSAQKNPTAFYLCASSRQGTDTQYFGPGTRLTVL.

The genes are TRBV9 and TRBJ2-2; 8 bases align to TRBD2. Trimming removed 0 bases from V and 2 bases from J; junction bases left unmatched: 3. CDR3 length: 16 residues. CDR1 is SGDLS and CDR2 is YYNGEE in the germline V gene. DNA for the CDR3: TGTGCCAGCAGCGTAGAGGGACTAGATAACACCGGGGAGCTGTTTTTT. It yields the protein CASSVEGLDNTGELFF.

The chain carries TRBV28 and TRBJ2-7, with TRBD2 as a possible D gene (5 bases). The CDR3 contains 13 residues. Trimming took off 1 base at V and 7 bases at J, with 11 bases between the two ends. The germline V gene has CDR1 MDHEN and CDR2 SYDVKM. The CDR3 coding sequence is TGTGCCAGCAGTTTATCGGGGATAGAAGAGCAGTACTTC. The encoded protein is CASSLSGIEEQYF.

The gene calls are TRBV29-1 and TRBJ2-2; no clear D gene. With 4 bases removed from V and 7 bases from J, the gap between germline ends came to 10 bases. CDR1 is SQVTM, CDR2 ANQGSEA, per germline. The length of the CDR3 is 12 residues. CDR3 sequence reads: CSVVTPNGELFF. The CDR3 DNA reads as TGCAGCGTTGTTACACCCAACGGGGAGCTGTTTTTT.